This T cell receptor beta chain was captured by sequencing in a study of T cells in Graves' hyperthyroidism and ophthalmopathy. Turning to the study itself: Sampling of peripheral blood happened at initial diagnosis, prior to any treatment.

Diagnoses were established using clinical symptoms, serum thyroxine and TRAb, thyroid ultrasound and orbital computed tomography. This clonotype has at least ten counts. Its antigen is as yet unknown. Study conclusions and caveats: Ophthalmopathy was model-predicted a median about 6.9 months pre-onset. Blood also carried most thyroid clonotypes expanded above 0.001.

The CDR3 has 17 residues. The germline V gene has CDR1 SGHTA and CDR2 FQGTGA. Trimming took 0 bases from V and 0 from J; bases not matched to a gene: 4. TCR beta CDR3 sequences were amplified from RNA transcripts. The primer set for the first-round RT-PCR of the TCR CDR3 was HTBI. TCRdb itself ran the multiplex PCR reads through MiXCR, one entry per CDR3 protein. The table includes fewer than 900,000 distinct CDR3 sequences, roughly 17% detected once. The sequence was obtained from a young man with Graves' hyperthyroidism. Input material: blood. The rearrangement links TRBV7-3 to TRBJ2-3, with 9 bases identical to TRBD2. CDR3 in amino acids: CASSLTVTSGSTDTQYF. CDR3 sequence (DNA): TGTGCCAGCAGCTTAACGGTGACTAGCGGTAGCACAGATACGCAGTATTTT.